This T cell receptor beta chain appears in the sequencing data of a study of T cells in Graves' hyperthyroidism and ophthalmopathy. This clonotype came up many times. Germline assignment: CDR1 MNHEY and CDR2 SVGAGI. The length of the CDR3 is 13 residues. Trimming left V 4 bases short and J 4 bases short, with 10 bases between. Amplification of TCR beta CDR3 regions used RNA as the template. In the first-round RT-PCR of the TCR CDR3, the HTBI primer set was used. TCRdb re-called the multiplex PCR reads through MiXCR, storing one row per CDR3 protein. The data show roughly 500,000 distinct CDR3 sequences, over 45% seen once.

The chain links TRBV6-5 to TRBJ1-2; D is undetermined. The material sequenced was peripheral blood or thyroid tissue (not recorded which). The receptor's source is an adult woman with Graves' disease, either hyperthyroidism or ophthalmopathy (not recorded which). The CDR3 coding sequence is TGTGCCAGCAGTTTTGGAGTCCGCTATGGCTACACCTTC. This codes for CASSFGVRYGYTF.